These 9 T cell receptor beta chains were all obtained from the same sample, sequenced in a study of cytomegalovirus exposure and HLA in healthy donors. Primers for the PCR totalled 60 Vbeta and 13 Jbeta. Generated by immunoSEQ multiplex PCR, the TCRdb table keeps only in-frame clones and is missing some. With roughly 120,000 clones in the sample, the ten largest clones hold roughly 1%. The sample consisted of PBMCs. These receptors were taken from a man aged 18 to 30 in good health and CMV-seronegative.

The V and J genes are TRBV19 and TRBJ1-2; the match to TRBD1 covers 7 bases. This CDR3 has 17 residues. Germline CDR1 reads LNHDA; CDR2 reads SQIVND (reference sequence). The ends lost 0 bases at V and 0 bases at J; junction bases unmatched: 7. The CDR3, as DNA: TGTGCCAGTAGTATAGATCAAAGGACAGGAGCTAACTATGGCTACACCTTC. Translated: CASSIDQRTGANYGYTF. Variable domain in full (rest from reference TRBV19 and TRBJ1-2): DGGITQSPKYLFRKEGQNVTLSCEQNLNHDAMYWYRQDPGQGLRLIYYSQIVNDFQKGDIAEGYSVSREKKESFPLTVTSAQKNPTAFYLCASSIDQRTGANYGYTFGSGTRLTVV.

The chain links TRBV2 to TRBJ1-4; no reliable D call. V dropped 6 bases and J dropped 0 bases, with 23 bases sitting between them. This CDR3 is 19 amino acids long. Germline CDR1 and CDR2: SNHLY and FYNNEI. The CDR3 DNA sequence: TGTGCCAGCAGCGGCGAAAGGTCAGGCCCGATTGCAACTAATGAAAAACTGTTTTTT. Protein sequence: CASSGERSGPIATNEKLFF.

This rearrangement joins TRBV13 to TRBJ1-1, with 7 nucleotides matching TRBD1. The CDR3 sequence is 16 residues long. The V segment lost 5 bases and the J segment 10 bases; nucleotides outside the gene matches: 19. From germline, CDR1 is PRHDT and CDR2 FYEKMQ (reference sequence). CDR3 in amino acids: CASSPPQGRRRGGAFF. The DNA of the CDR3 is TGTGCCAGCAGCCCCCCACAGGGGCGCAGACGAGGGGGAGCTTTCTTT.

This sequence joins TRBV19 and TRBJ1-4; D gene ambiguous. Trimming left V 5 bases short and J 6 bases short, with 19 bases between. CDR3 length: 16 residues. The germline V gene has CDR1 LNHDA and CDR2 SQIVND (reference sequence). DNA for the CDR3: TGTGCCAGTAGTGCCCCGGCCGTGCCGGGAGATGAAAAACTGTTTTTT. Translation: CASSAPAVPGDEKLFF.

The genes are TRBV30 and TRBJ2-1; 10 bases agree with TRBD2. This CDR3 comprises 11 residues. Unmatched junction bases numbered 5, after V lost 5 bases and J lost 13 bases. Germline loops: CDR1 GTSNPN, CDR2 SVGIG (reference sequence). The CDR3 protein is CAWASGGNQFF. The DNA for the CDR3 is TGTGCCTGGGCTAGCGGGGGTAACCAGTTCTTC.

The genes are TRBV7-9 and TRBJ2-7; TRBD2 aligns across 12 bases. The length of the CDR3 is 17 residues. Germline assignment: CDR1 SEHNR and CDR2 FQNEAQ (reference sequence). After removal of 2 bases from V and 2 bases from J, the junction contained 7 bases not matched to a gene. The CDR3 DNA follows: TGTGCCAGCAGCTTACCCGGGGCTAGCGGGAGGGCCTACGAGCAGTACTTC. As protein: CASSLPGASGRAYEQYF.

The chain joins TRBV5-1 to TRBJ2-3, with 11 nucleotides matching TRBD1. This CDR3 is built from 17 residues. V was pared by 4 bases and J by 4 bases, with 11 bases of the junction left unmatched. Germline loops: CDR1 SGHRS, CDR2 YFSETQ. The CDR3 coding sequence is TGCGCCAGCAGCCTTAGGACAGGGGGCGTTGGCGCAGATACGCAGTATTTT. It codes for CASSLRTGGVGADTQYF.

The V gene is TRBV27, the J gene TRBJ2-7; D not certain. Trimming removed 3 bases from V and 5 bases from J, with 14 bases in between. CDR1 and CDR2 (germline): MNHEY, SMNVEV (reference sequence). This CDR3 has 14 residues. The CDR3 sequence: CASSLTLRSNEQYF. In DNA form, the CDR3 reads TGTGCCAGCAGTTTGACCCTTAGGAGCAACGAGCAGTACTTC.

This chain joins TRBV18 and TRBJ2-2, with 7 nucleotides matching TRBD1. Germline CDR1 reads KGHSH; CDR2 reads LQKENI. Unmatched junction bases numbered 5, after V lost 3 bases and J lost 1 base. The CDR3 has 16 residues. CDR3 region: CASSPGQARNTGELFF. The CDR3 bases are TGTGCCAGCTCACCCGGACAGGCCAGGAACACCGGGGAGCTGTTTTTT. Complete variable domain (other parts from reference TRBV18 and TRBJ2-2): NAGVMQNPRHLVRRRGQEARLRCSPMKGHSHVYWYRQLPEEGLKFMVYLQKENIIDESGMPKERFSAEFPKEGPSILRIQQVVRGDSAAYFCASSPGQARNTGELFFGEGSRLTVL.